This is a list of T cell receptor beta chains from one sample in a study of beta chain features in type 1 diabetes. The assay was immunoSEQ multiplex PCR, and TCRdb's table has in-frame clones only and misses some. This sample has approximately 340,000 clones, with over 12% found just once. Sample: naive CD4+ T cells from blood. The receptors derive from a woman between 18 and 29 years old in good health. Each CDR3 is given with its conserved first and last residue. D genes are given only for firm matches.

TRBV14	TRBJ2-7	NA	CASSQVAGASYEQYF
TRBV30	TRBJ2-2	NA	CAWSVLAATGELFF
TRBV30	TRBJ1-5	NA	CAWSRQGLGPQHF
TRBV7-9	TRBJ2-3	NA	CASSDPNADTQYF
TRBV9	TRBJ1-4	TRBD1	CASSADRGRVEKLFF
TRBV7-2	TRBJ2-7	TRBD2	CASSLASGIGIGYEQYF
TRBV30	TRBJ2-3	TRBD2	CAWSVHWTSGKSTDTQYF
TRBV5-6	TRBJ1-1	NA	CASSLRGLEAFF
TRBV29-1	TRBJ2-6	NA	CSVDRAGANVLTF
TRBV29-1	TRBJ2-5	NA	CSVIPSGVGETQYF
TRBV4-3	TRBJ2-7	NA	CASSQETTGLSYEQYF
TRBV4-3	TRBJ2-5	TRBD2	CASSQERGRATQYF
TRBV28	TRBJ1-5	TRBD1	CASSPGGFSNQPQHF
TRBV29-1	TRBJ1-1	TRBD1	CSTRQGGNTEAFF
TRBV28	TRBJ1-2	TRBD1	CASRPTGGSYGYTF
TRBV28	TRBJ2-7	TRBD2	CASSLFHLAGFSYEQYF
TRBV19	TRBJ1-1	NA	CATATRGFPTEAFF
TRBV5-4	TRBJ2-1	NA	CASSSPNYYNEQFF
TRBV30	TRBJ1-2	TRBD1	CAWISGQVPFYGYTF
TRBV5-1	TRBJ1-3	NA	CASSIGQGNTIYF
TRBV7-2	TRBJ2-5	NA	CASSLGTGNLQETQYF
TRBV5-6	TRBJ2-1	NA	CASSFPRQAWGNEQFF
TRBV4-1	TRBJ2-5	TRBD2	CASSQQTSGPQETQYF
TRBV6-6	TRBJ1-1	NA	CASSYRRAEAFF
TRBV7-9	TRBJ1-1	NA	CASSLKGLDTEAFF
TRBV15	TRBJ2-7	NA	CATSRDPGRGYEQYF
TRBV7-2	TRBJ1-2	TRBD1	CASSADRDGYTF
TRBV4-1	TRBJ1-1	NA	CASSTDKPEAFF
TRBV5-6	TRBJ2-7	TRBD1	CASSRDRGREQYF
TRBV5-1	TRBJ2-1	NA	CASSLLLALDNEQFF
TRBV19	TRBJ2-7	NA	CASTSEGLGYVEQYF
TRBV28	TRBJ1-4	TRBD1	CASSLWGTGDEKLFF
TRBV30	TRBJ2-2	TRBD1	CAWSVNTYRGSYTGELFF
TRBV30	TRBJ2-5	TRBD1	CAWSGQTGKETQYF
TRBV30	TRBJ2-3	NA	CAWSVAIPADTQYF
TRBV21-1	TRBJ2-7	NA	CASSITSGLYEQYF
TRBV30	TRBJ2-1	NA	CAWSVPGRRGHNEQFF
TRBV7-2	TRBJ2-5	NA	CASSLQTPETQYF
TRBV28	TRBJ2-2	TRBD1	CASSPGQPGTGELFF
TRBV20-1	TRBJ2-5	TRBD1	CSATQGDPPDF
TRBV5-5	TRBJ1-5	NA	CASSLWAGANQPQHF
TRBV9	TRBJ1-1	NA	CASSPQAMNTEAFF
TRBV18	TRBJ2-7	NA	CASSPPGQFPGNEQYF
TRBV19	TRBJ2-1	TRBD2	CASSMRRLAGGTIYNEQFF
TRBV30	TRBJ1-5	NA	CAWSAGGLNQPQHF
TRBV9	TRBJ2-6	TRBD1	CASSAWGQVSGANVLTF
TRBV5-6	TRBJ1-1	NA	CASSLPRRATEAFF
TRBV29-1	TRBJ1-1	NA	CSVQSQAEAFF
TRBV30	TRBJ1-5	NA	CAWSVQGGRSQPQHF
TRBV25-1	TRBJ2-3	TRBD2	CASSVSGSADTQYF
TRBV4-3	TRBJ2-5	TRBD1	CASSPDREETQYF
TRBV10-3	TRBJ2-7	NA	CAIRTDFSGSYEQYF
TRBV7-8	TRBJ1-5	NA	CASSPYNQPQHF
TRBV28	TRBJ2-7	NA	CASSFPLGQGRVYEQYF
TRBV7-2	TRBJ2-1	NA	CASSSGTRLRHEQFF
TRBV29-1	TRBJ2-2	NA	CSVVGQEGRVSTGELFF
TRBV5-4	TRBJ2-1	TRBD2	CASSPRLAGVNEQFF
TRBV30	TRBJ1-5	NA	CAWSSTGTDQPQHF
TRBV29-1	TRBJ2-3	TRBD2	CSVEGSSGLGDTQYF
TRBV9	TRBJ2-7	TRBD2	CASSPKGPERGSYEQYF